A single sample is the source of the 21 T cell receptor beta chains below, sequenced in a study of T cell responses to AZD1222 COVID-19 vaccine. Data came from immunoSEQ multiplex PCR; TCRdb stores just in-frame clones and leaves some out. The repertoire holds approximately 130,000 clones, with about 82% as singletons. Source: peripheral blood, taken 28 days after the second dose of the MenACWY control vaccine. These TCRs come from an adult who received the MenACWY meningococcal vaccine as a control.

This chain links TRBV3-1 (or the pseudogene TRBV3-2) with TRBJ1-2; D perhaps matches TRBD1 (6 bases). V dropped 8 bases and J dropped 5 bases, with 15 bases sitting between them. CDR3 size: 13 residues. In germline, CDR1 is LGHDT, CDR2 YNNKEL (reference sequence). The CDR3 protein is CASSGDSSYGYTF. The DNA of the CDR3 is TGTGCCAGCTCAGGGGATTCTTCTTATGGCTACACCTTC.

The chain has TRBV5-1 and TRBJ2-1; no clear D gene. The germline V gene has CDR1 SGHRS and CDR2 YFSETQ. The germline V and J ends were trimmed by 0 bases and 2 bases, with 9 bases remaining between them. The CDR3 consists of 15 residues. The CDR3 region is CASSLEGSPYNEQFF. The CDR3 DNA reads as TGCGCCAGCAGCTTGGAAGGGTCCCCCTACAATGAGCAGTTCTTC.

The V gene is TRBV5-4, the J gene TRBJ2-7; 7 bases map to TRBD2. Germline V gene sequence: CDR1 SGHNT, CDR2 YYREEE (reference sequence). This CDR3 has 16 residues. V lost 4 bases to trimming and J lost 5 bases; unmatched junction nucleotides: 15. CDR3: CASSARSWREKDEQYF. In DNA, the CDR3 is TGTGCCAGCAGCGCTCGTTCTTGGCGGGAGAAGGACGAGCAGTACTTC.

The gene calls are TRBV3-1 (or the pseudogene TRBV3-2) and TRBJ2-5; D is uncertain. This CDR3 spans 12 amino acids. Trimming left V 4 bases short and J 2 bases short, with 5 bases between. The V gene's germline CDR1 is LGHDT and CDR2 YNNKEL (reference sequence). CDR3 residues: CASSPIQETQYF. CDR3 bases: TGTGCCAGCAGCCCCATTCAAGAGACCCAGTACTTC.

The rearrangement joins TRBV5-1 to TRBJ2-1; 8 bases are shared with TRBD2. CDR1 SGHRS and CDR2 YFSETQ come from the germline V gene. This CDR3 spans 14 amino acids. J gave up 4 bases and V 4 bases, and 4 bases lay outside the gene matches. In nucleotides, the CDR3 is TGCGCCAGCAGCAGTAGCGGGGCTTACAATGAGCAGTTCTTC. Protein sequence: CASSSSGAYNEQFF.

The chain links TRBV7-8 to TRBJ1-2; tentatively, D is TRBD1 (5 bases). Germline V CDR1 and CDR2: SGHVS, FQNEAQ. V lost 4 bases, J lost 8 bases, and 20 bases lay in between. The CDR3 is 15 residues long. The CDR3 loop reads CASSSRDGSYYGYTF. The CDR3 nucleotides read TGTGCCAGCAGCTCCAGGGACGGGTCTTATTACGGCTACACCTTC.

This clone was recorded only once. The chain joins TRBV5-1 to TRBJ1-1; no firm D call. This CDR3 comprises 13 residues. Germline CDR1 is SGHRS and CDR2 is YFSETQ. The V end was cut by 0 bases, the J end by 8 bases, with 11 bases between. CDR3 DNA: TGCGCCAGCAGCTTGGAGGCACAAAAGGAAGCTTTCTTT. Translated: CASSLEAQKEAFF.

The chain couples TRBV7-9 to TRBJ1-1, with unresolved D. Germline V CDR1 and CDR2: SEHNR, FQNEAQ (reference sequence). V was shortened by 2 bases and J by 4 bases, with 8 bases between the two germline ends. This CDR3 is built from 13 residues. The CDR3 region is CASSLQEGTEAFF. CDR3 sequence (DNA): TGTGCCAGCAGCTTACAGGAGGGCACTGAAGCTTTCTTT.

The J gene is TRBJ1-2, the V gene TRBV7-2, with D possibly TRBD1 on 5 matching bases. The CDR3 runs 14 residues. CDR1 and CDR2 from the germline V gene are SGHTA and FQGNSA. V lost 5 bases and J 7 bases, leaving 17 bases between the germline ends. The CDR3, as DNA: TGTGCCAGCAGCGCTGGGGCGGGAGGCTCTGGCTACACCTTC. It specifies CASSAGAGGSGYTF.

In DNA form, the CDR3 reads TGTGCCACCAGCAGAGATCGATCGGGGGCACGTAGCTATGGCTACACCTTC. Translated: CATSRDRSGARSYGYTF. V is TRBV15 and J is TRBJ1-2, with D maybe TRBD1 (6 bases). The V gene lost 0 bases and the J gene lost 4 bases, with 18 bases spanning the gap. The CDR3 consists of 17 residues. The germline V gene has CDR1 LNHNV and CDR2 YYDKDF (reference sequence).

The rearrangement links TRBV7-6 to TRBJ2-3; 7 nucleotides match TRBD2. V gave up 5 bases and J gave up 4 bases; unmatched junction bases: 9. Per the germline V gene, CDR1 is SGHVS and CDR2 is FNYEAQ. CDR3 length: 15 residues. The CDR3 loop is CASSRFAGEPDTQYF. Written as DNA, the CDR3 is TGTGCCAGCAGCCGCTTCGCGGGAGAGCCAGATACGCAGTATTTT.

The V and J genes are TRBV6-5 and TRBJ1-1; no definite D call. From germline, CDR1 is MNHEY and CDR2 SVGAGI. The CDR3 loop spans 16 amino acids. Trimming took off 4 bases at V and 0 bases at J, with 15 bases between the two ends. In nucleotides, the CDR3 is TGTGCCAGCAGTTGGGAGCAAGAGCAGGTGAACACTGAAGCTTTCTTT. Its translation: CASSWEQEQVNTEAFF.

The chain is built from TRBV10-1 and TRBJ1-1; maybe TRBD1 (6 bases). This CDR3 has 16 residues. V was trimmed by 4 bases and J by 1 base, leaving 16 bases between them. Germline V gene sequence: CDR1 WNHNN, CDR2 SYGVQD (reference sequence). The CDR3 DNA reads TGCGCCAGCAGTGCCCCCACCACAGGGCCGAACACTGAAGCTTTCTTT. Translation gives CASSAPTTGPNTEAFF.

This chain joins TRBV29-1 and TRBJ1-1; D perhaps matches TRBD1 (5 bases). The CDR3 length is 11 residues. V was shortened by 5 bases and J by 5 bases, with 9 bases between the two germline ends. The germline V gene encodes CDR1 SQVTM and CDR2 ANQGSEA. The CDR3 protein is CSVIRQTEAFF. The CDR3 region has the DNA TGCAGCGTTATCAGACAGACTGAAGCTTTCTTT.

This rearrangement joins TRBV7-9 to TRBJ2-7; D might be TRBD1 or TRBD2, each matching 6 bases. Germline V gene data show CDR1 as SEHNR and CDR2 as FQNEAQ (reference sequence). The CDR3 runs to 16 residues. V was clipped by 7 bases and J by 1 base, with 20 bases between them. CDR3 region: CASTGGSGVLSYEQYF. The DNA for the CDR3 is TGTGCCAGCACAGGAGGGTCAGGGGTTTTATCCTACGAGCAGTACTTC.

The CDR3 DNA is TGTGCCAGCAGACCCTCCGCAACTAATGAAAAACTGTTTTTT. Translating it yields CASRPSATNEKLFF. The V call is TRBV10-3, the J call TRBJ1-4; D not certain. This CDR3 is 14 amino acids long. Germline-derived CDR1 and CDR2 are ENHRY and SYGVKD. Trimming pared 10 bases from V and 0 bases from J, leaving 12 bases between.

This clone came up a few times. For the CDR3, the DNA is TGTGCCAGCTCACCACAACAGGGGGCCGAGCAGTACGTC. The encoded protein is CASSPQQGAEQYV. V usage is TRBV18 and J usage is TRBJ2-7; TRBD1 matches at 9 bases. CDR1 KGHSH and CDR2 LQKENI come from the germline V gene. The CDR3 is made up of 13 amino acids. The V and J ends lost 1 base and 6 bases, in that order; junction bases with no gene match: 1.

The chain carries TRBV28 and TRBJ1-3, with D maybe TRBD1 (6 bases). V shed 8 bases and J shed 4 bases, with 18 bases lying between them. Germline assignment: CDR1 MDHEN and CDR2 SYDVKM. The CDR3 has 15 amino acids. The CDR3 DNA reads TGTGCCAGCGGTTCCGGGACAACTCCCGGAAACACCATATATTTT. Amino acid sequence: CASGSGTTPGNTIYF.

This sequence joins TRBV6-5 and TRBJ2-5, with 7 bases that match TRBD1. The CDR3 runs to 13 residues. Germline V gives CDR1 MNHEY, CDR2 SVGAGI. V gave up 6 bases and J gave up 5 bases; unmatched junction bases: 6. CDR3 sequence (DNA): TGTGCCAGCAGGGACAGGTATTGGGAGACCCAGTACTTC. It codes for CASRDRYWETQYF.

J is TRBJ1-5 and V is TRBV24-1; no clear D. Deletions cut 4 bases from V and 4 bases from J, with 7 bases between. This CDR3 comprises 13 residues. CDR1 and CDR2 (germline): KGHDR, SFDVKD. Written as DNA, the CDR3 is TGTGCCACCAGTGAGCAACCGAATCAGCCCCAGCATTTT. It yields the protein CATSEQPNQPQHF.

V and J are TRBV27 and TRBJ1-5; TRBD1 matches at 10 bases. This CDR3 has 20 residues. V shed 3 bases, J shed 4 bases, and the junction held 18 bases outside the gene matches. The V gene's germline CDR1 is MNHEY and CDR2 SMNVEV (reference sequence). CDR3 DNA: TGTGCCAGCAGTTTTCGTATTGGGGGGACAGGGGACATGGGGAATCAGCCCCAGCATTTT. It yields the protein CASSFRIGGTGDMGNQPQHF.